The rows below give T cell receptor beta chains drawn from one sample of a study of blood T cell repertoires in COVID-19. The table came from immunoSEQ multiplex PCR; TCRdb's copy has only in-frame clones and leaves some out. The repertoire holds a few hundred thousand clones, with roughly 90% as singletons. Sequenced: PBMCs or T cells enriched from blood (not recorded which). The source is a woman under 30 who had recovered from COVID-19. Each CDR3 is given with its conserved first and last residue. The D gene is left open where the match is weak. The listing skips clone size in some rows; elsewhere it reads once, few, many or a size class.

j_call v_call d_call clone_size cdr3_nt cdr3_aa
TRBJ1-1 TRBV11-2 TRBD1 - TGTGCCAGCAGCTTAGCTCAACAGGGGGCAAGTACTGAAGCTTTCTTT CASSLAQQGASTEAFF
TRBJ2-7 TRBV28 TRBD2 - TGTGCCAGCAGTTCTGGGGGGGGACTAGCGGTATACGAGCAGTACTTC CASSSGGGLAVYEQYF
TRBJ2-5 TRBV25-1 - - TGTGCCAGCAGTCGCGGCGGGGATGCGGAGACCCAGTACTTC CASSRGGDAETQYF
TRBJ2-7 TRBV3-1/TRBV3-2 - - TGTGCCAGCAGCCACGGGTACTCCTACGAGCAGTACTTC CASSHGYSYEQYF
TRBJ2-3 TRBV7-2 - - TGTGCCAGCAGCTCTACAGGGTCAAGGATTGCAGCTACGCAGTATTTT CASSSTGSRIAATQYF
TRBJ1-4 TRBV28 - - TGTGCCACCTCGTCACAGGTTGGCGAAAAACTGTTTTTT CATSSQVGEKLFF
TRBJ1-5 TRBV25-1 - - TGTGGCACTTATAGCAATCAGCCCCAGCATTTT CGTYSNQPQHF
TRBJ1-3 TRBV18 - - TGTGCCAGCTCACCACGCCCCAGGGGTGATGGAAACACCATATATTTT CASSPRPRGDGNTIYF
TRBJ2-1 TRBV6-1 TRBD2 - TGTGCCAGCAGTGATCGGACTAGCTCTGAGCAGTTCTTC CASSDRTSSEQFF
TRBJ2-2 TRBV6-5 - - TGTGCCAGCAGACTAACCACCGGGGAGCTGTTTTTT CASRLTTGELFF
TRBJ1-5 TRBV19 - - TGTGCCAGTAGTATAGGGGGCCTACTGAGCAATCAGCCCCAGCATTTT CASSIGGLLSNQPQHF
TRBJ1-5 TRBV6-5 - - TGTGCCAGCAGCCCGACTTTTAGTTCCGGTCAGCCCCAGCATTTT CASSPTFSSGQPQHF
TRBJ1-4 TRBV4-3 - - TGCGCCAGCAGCCCGAGACAGGTTCATAATGAAAAACTGTTTTTT CASSPRQVHNEKLFF
TRBJ2-7 TRBV13 TRBD2 - TGTGCCAGCAGCTTAGCGGGTACTAGCGGTGCCTACGAGCAGTACTTC CASSLAGTSGAYEQYF
TRBJ1-5 TRBV10-3 - - TGTGCCATCAGTGAGGGTCAGGAACCTCAGCCCCAGCATTTT CAISEGQEPQPQHF
TRBJ1-2 TRBV27 TRBD1 - TGTGCCAGCAGTTTAATAGGACAGGGCCTACCTTATGGCTACACCTTC CASSLIGQGLPYGYTF
TRBJ2-7 TRBV5-1 TRBD2 - TGCGCCAGCAGACAGATAGGCGGGGGGTCGAGCTCCTACGAGCAGTACTTC CASRQIGGGSSSYEQYF
TRBJ2-7 TRBV5-1 TRBD2 - TGCGCCAGCAGCTTGGCGGCGGGAGGGTCTTCCGAGCAGTACTTC CASSLAAGGSSEQYF
TRBJ2-5 TRBV20-1 TRBD2 - TGCAGTGCTAGTGGGGGAGGGGAGACCCAGTACTTC CSASGGGETQYF
TRBJ2-5 TRBV28 TRBD2 - TGTGCCAGCAGTGCCGGACGGGCTAGCGGGAGAAAAGAGACCCAGTACTTC CASSAGRASGRKETQYF
TRBJ2-1 TRBV7-9 - - TGTGCCAGCAGCTTACGGGGAGTTGAGCAGTTCTTC CASSLRGVEQFF
TRBJ2-1 TRBV27 TRBD2 few TGTGCCAGCAGTTCTCCGCTAGCGGGGGCCAATGAGCAGTTCTTC CASSSPLAGANEQFF
TRBJ1-1 TRBV15 - - TGTGCCACCAGCAGAGATTCTGGGGGCCTTGGTGAAGCTTTCTTT CATSRDSGGLGEAFF
TRBJ1-1 TRBV5-1 - - TGCGCCAGCAGCGACAGGTTGAACACTGAAGCTTTCTTT CASSDRLNTEAFF
TRBJ2-7 TRBV7-2 TRBD1 - TGTGCCAGCAGCTCTGAAAAATTCGGGACAGGGATCGACGAGCAGTACTTC CASSSEKFGTGIDEQYF
TRBJ1-1 TRBV6-2/TRBV6-3 - - TGTGCCAGCAGTTATATCTGGGAGCGTGGTGAAGCTTTCTTT CASSYIWERGEAFF
TRBJ1-5 TRBV6-6 - - TGTGCCAGCAGAACCCCCAACCAGGGTAATCAGCCCCAGCATTTT CASRTPNQGNQPQHF
TRBJ2-2 TRBV6-6 - few TGTGCCAGCAGTTATCCGGGGGGCAGCGGGACCGGGGAGCTGTTTTTT CASSYPGGSGTGELFF
TRBJ1-3 TRBV10-3 - - TGTGCCATCAGTGGCGGGGGGTACTCTGGAAACACCATATATTTT CAISGGGYSGNTIYF
TRBJ1-6 TRBV15 - - TGTGCCACCAGCGGGAGAGGGGGTGGTTCACCCCTCCACTTT CATSGRGGGSPLHF
TRBJ2-4 TRBV25-1 TRBD2 - TGTGCCAGCAGTGGGGGGGGGAACATTCAGTACTTC CASSGGGNIQYF
TRBJ2-3 TRBV5-6 TRBD2 - TGTGCCAGCAGCCCGGGACTAGGCGCCACAGATACGCAGTATTTT CASSPGLGATDTQYF
TRBJ2-5 TRBV24-1 - - TGTGCCACCGCGGAGGCGAACAAAGAGACCCAGTACTTC CATAEANKETQYF
TRBJ2-5 TRBV3-1/TRBV3-2 TRBD2 - TGTGCCAGCAGCCACCTCTGGAGGGTAGCGGGGGGGCGAGAGACCCAGTACTTC CASSHLWRVAGGRETQYF
TRBJ2-1 TRBV7-2 TRBD2 - TGTGCCAGCAGCTTTAGCGGGGGGGCCCTATACAATGAGCAGTTCTTC CASSFSGGALYNEQFF
TRBJ2-7 TRBV9 - - TGTGCCAGCAGCCGGGGGAGCGCTACGTACGAGCAGTACTTC CASSRGSATYEQYF
TRBJ2-3 TRBV24-1 TRBD2 - TGTGCCACCAGTATTAATAGCGGGAACACAGATACGCAGTATTTT CATSINSGNTDTQYF
TRBJ1-2 TRBV21-1 - - TGTGCCAGCAGCAAAGTGAGACCTCATTCAGGACAGGGATCTCTGGACTATGGCTACACCTTC CASSKVRPHSGQGSLDYGYTF
TRBJ2-3 TRBV7-2 TRBD2 - TGTGCCAGCAGCTTCGGGCTAGCGGGAGCTGGTACGCAGTATTTT CASSFGLAGAGTQYF
TRBJ2-7 TRBV2 - - TGTGCCAGCAGTGGGGGGGGCGGTCAAGACGGCCCCTACGAGCAGTACTTC CASSGGGGQDGPYEQYF
TRBJ2-3 TRBV9 - - TGTGCCAGCAGCGTAGGCCCCGAGGCGGCAGATACGCAGTATTTT CASSVGPEAADTQYF
TRBJ2-7 TRBV6-5 - - TGTGCCAGCAGTTACAGGGCAGGGGATTCCTACGAGCAGTACTTC CASSYRAGDSYEQYF
TRBJ1-1 TRBV6-1 TRBD1 - TGTGCCAGCAGTGAAGCCGGGACAGGTAGGCCTGAAGCTTTCTTT CASSEAGTGRPEAFF
TRBJ1-2 TRBV2 TRBD1 - TGTGCCAGCAGACACAGACAGGGGGTTGCTAACTATGGCTACACCTTC CASRHRQGVANYGYTF
TRBJ1-6 TRBV28 - few TGTGCCAGCAGACCCGATTTACGGGGTAATTCACCCCTCCACTTT CASRPDLRGNSPLHF
TRBJ1-6 TRBV25-1 - - TGTGCCAGCAGTGACGGTAATTCACCCCTCCACTTT CASSDGNSPLHF
TRBJ1-6 TRBV27 TRBD1 - TGTGCCAGCAGTTTCTCGAGGACAGGGTCCCTCCGGGTGAATTCACCCCTCCACTTT CASSFSRTGSLRVNSPLHF
TRBJ2-3 TRBV10-3 TRBD2 - TGTGCCATCAGTGACATGGCGGGGGAAAGTACGCAGTATTTT CAISDMAGESTQYF
TRBJ1-6 TRBV5-1 TRBD1 few TGCGCCAGCAGCCTGGGACAGACCAGTAATTCACCCCTCCACTTT CASSLGQTSNSPLHF
TRBJ1-1 TRBV7-2 - - TGTGCCAGCAGCCTATTTTTGAACACTGAAGCTTTCTTT CASSLFLNTEAFF
TRBJ2-2 TRBV7-3 - - TGTGCCAGCAGCCGGGTAGGGGGTGGTTCCGGGGAGCTGTTTTTT CASSRVGGGSGELFF
TRBJ1-2 TRBV5-8 - - TGTGCCAGCAGCTTGGTTGTGACAGGAGTTTTCGGCTACACCTTC CASSLVVTGVFGYTF
TRBJ1-5 TRBV28 - - TGTGCCAGCAGTTTAGCGAAAGTGGGAGGCCATCAGCCCCAGCATTTT CASSLAKVGGHQPQHF
TRBJ2-3 TRBV15 - - TGTGCCACCAGCAGATGGGGCGGGATCCCAGATACGCAGTATTTT CATSRWGGIPDTQYF
TRBJ2-1 TRBV24-1 - - TGTGCCACCACCTCGTCAGAGGATACAATAGGTGAGCAGTTCTTC CATTSSEDTIGEQFF